The rows below give T cell receptor beta chains drawn from one sample of a study of T cell responses to AZD1222 COVID-19 vaccine. Here immunoSEQ multiplex PCR was the method, and the copy in TCRdb shows in-frame clones only, minus some. There are 110,000 or so clones in the sample; more than 70% occur only once, and less than 4% lies in the top ten. The input for sequencing was peripheral blood, taken 28 days after the second AZD1222 dose. The receptor set was obtained from an adult who received the AZD1222 COVID-19 vaccine. Both conserved end residues are part of each CDR3. The order of the fields is J gene, clone size, CDR3 length, D gene, V gene, CDR3 DNA, CDR3 protein. A D gene is named only where the DNA matches it firmly. Some rows mark clone size as missing; the rest say once, few, many or name a class of expanded clone.

TRBJ1-2,.,14,.,TRBV7-3,TGTGCCAGCAGCTTAACGTCCGGAAGGGCTGGCTACACCTTC,CASSLTSGRAGYTF
TRBJ1-1,.,14,.,TRBV6-5,TGTGCCAGCAGACCCTTCGACAGGAACACTGAAGCTTTCTTT,CASRPFDRNTEAFF
TRBJ1-5,.,14,.,TRBV18,TGTGCCAGCTCAGGACAGTCTTCTGCTCAGCCCCAGCATTTT,CASSGQSSAQPQHF
TRBJ2-1,.,18,.,TRBV19,TGTGCCAGTAGCCCTGACAGGCCCCTGGCCTACTCCTACAATGAGCAGTTCTTC,CASSPDRPLAYSYNEQFF
TRBJ1-1,.,14,.,TRBV7-8,TGTGCCAGCGGGAGTGGGGGGAGGAACACTGAAGCTTTCTTT,CASGSGGRNTEAFF
TRBJ2-7,.,17,.,TRBV5-6,TGTGCCAGCAGCTTGGATCAGGGACTTACTCCCACGAACGAGCAGTACTTC,CASSLDQGLTPTNEQYF
TRBJ1-2,few,14,.,TRBV30,TGTGCCTGGAGTGTAGCCGGGGCTAACTATGGCTACACCTTC,CAWSVAGANYGYTF
TRBJ1-1,.,13,.,TRBV28,TGTGCCAGCAGTTTGCCAGGGAGAACTGAAGCTTTCTTT,CASSLPGRTEAFF
TRBJ1-6,.,16,TRBD1,TRBV18,TGTGCCAGCTCACCACGCGACAGGGTTCGGAATTCACCCCTCCACTTT,CASSPRDRVRNSPLHF
TRBJ2-1,.,15,TRBD2,TRBV7-6,TGTGCCAGCAGCTTAATGTTCGGGGGGGCGAATGAGCAGTTCTTC,CASSLMFGGANEQFF
TRBJ1-1,.,16,TRBD1,TRBV5-1,TGCGCCAGCAGCGACGGGACGGGACAGGGTGGCACTGAAGCTTTCTTT,CASSDGTGQGGTEAFF
TRBJ1-1,.,16,.,TRBV2,TGTGCCAGCAGCCCTCCCCCCGGCGGCGGGGACACTGAAGCTTTCTTT,CASSPPPGGGDTEAFF
TRBJ2-2,.,12,.,TRBV27,TGTGCCAGCAGTTTATCCACCGGGGAGCTGTTTTTT,CASSLSTGELFF
TRBJ2-1,.,15,TRBD2,TRBV5-1,TGCGCCAGCAGCTCGGAGGGACTAGATCTCGGTGAGCAGTTCTTC,CASSSEGLDLGEQFF
TRBJ1-6,.,13,TRBD1,TRBV12-3/TRBV12-4,TGTGCCAGCAGTTTGGCGACAGGGGGCACCCTCCACTTT,CASSLATGGTLHF
TRBJ2-7,once,13,.,TRBV28,TGTGCCAGCAGTTTATCAGGGCCCTACGAGCAGTACTTC,CASSLSGPYEQYF
TRBJ2-1,once,12,.,TRBV19,TGTGCCAGTACCCAATCCTACAATGAGCAGTTCTTC,CASTQSYNEQFF
TRBJ2-3,.,16,TRBD2,TRBV15,TGTGCCACCAGCAGAGGGAGCCTAGCGGTTACAGATACGCAGTATTTT,CATSRGSLAVTDTQYF
TRBJ1-1,.,15,.,TRBV4-3,TGCGCCAGCAGCCAAGATGGACTGCTGAACACTGAAGCTTTCTTT,CASSQDGLLNTEAFF
TRBJ1-3,.,14,.,TRBV7-2,TGTGCCAGCAGCCGTATGGGGATGGGAAACACCATATATTTT,CASSRMGMGNTIYF
TRBJ1-2,.,21,TRBD1,TRBV14,TGTGCCAGCAGCCCAGGATGGGACAGGGTCGGAGGAACGCAACCCCACTATGGCTACACCTTC,CASSPGWDRVGGTQPHYGYTF
TRBJ2-1,.,17,TRBD2,TRBV6-2/TRBV6-3,TGTGCCAGCAGTTTCCTAGCGGGAAGAGGCTCCTACAATGAGCAGTTCTTC,CASSFLAGRGSYNEQFF
TRBJ2-4,.,14,.,TRBV2,TGTGCCAGCAGTTCGACAGTAGCCAAAAACATTCAGTACTTC,CASSSTVAKNIQYF
TRBJ2-7,once,14,.,TRBV28,TGTGCCAGCAGTTTACTCAACGAGGCCTACGAGCAGTACTTC,CASSLLNEAYEQYF
TRBJ2-3,.,18,TRBD2,TRBV4-3,TGCGCCAGCAGCCAAGATCAACTAGCGGGAGGGGGGACAGATACGCAGTATTTT,CASSQDQLAGGGTDTQYF
TRBJ1-1,.,16,.,TRBV18,TGTGCCAGCTCACCAGCAGACAGGCCCCATTACACTGAAGCTTTCTTT,CASSPADRPHYTEAFF
TRBJ2-5,once,15,.,TRBV4-2,TGTGCCAGCAGCCGGGCCCTATCCCCAAGGGAGACCCAGTACTTC,CASSRALSPRETQYF
TRBJ2-7,.,14,TRBD1,TRBV25-1,TGTGCCAGCACCCAGGGGGACAGGGTCTACGAGCAGTACTTC,CASTQGDRVYEQYF
TRBJ1-4,.,15,.,TRBV5-1,TGCGCCAGCAGAGCGGACGCAGCAACTAATGAAAAACTGTTTTTT,CASRADAATNEKLFF
TRBJ2-2,.,13,.,TRBV5-1,TGCGCCAGCAGCCCAACGGTCACCGGGGAGCTGTTTTTT,CASSPTVTGELFF
TRBJ1-6,.,14,TRBD1,TRBV2,TGTGCCAGCAACCTGGACAGGGATCATTCACCCCTCCACTTT,CASNLDRDHSPLHF
TRBJ2-3,.,14,TRBD2,TRBV29-1,TGCAGCGCCCCACTAGCGGGAGGGTCAGATACGCAGTATTTT,CSAPLAGGSDTQYF
TRBJ2-7,.,13,.,TRBV5-6,TGTGCCAGCAGCTTGGAGAGCTACTACGAGCAGTACTTC,CASSLESYYEQYF
TRBJ2-5,.,14,.,TRBV7-8,TGTGCCAGCAGCTTAGGGGAATTCAGGGAGACCCAGTACTTC,CASSLGEFRETQYF
TRBJ1-1,.,14,.,TRBV7-2,TGTGCCAGCAGCTGGGTTTTGGGGAACACTGAAGCTTTCTTT,CASSWVLGNTEAFF
TRBJ2-7,.,15,TRBD2,TRBV11-2,TGTGCCAGCAGCTTAAGCGGCGGGAGCTCCTACGAGCAGTACTTC,CASSLSGGSSYEQYF
TRBJ1-5,.,10,.,TRBV14,TGTGCCAGCACGAACGGGCCCCAGCATTTT,CASTNGPQHF
TRBJ2-5,.,14,.,TRBV10-2,TGCGCCAGCAGTGTTAAGGGTGAGGAAGAGACCCAGTACTTC,CASSVKGEEETQYF
TRBJ1-2,.,15,.,TRBV7-2,TGTGCCAGCAGCTTAAGTTCGACAGGAGGTATGGGCTACACCTTC,CASSLSSTGGMGYTF
TRBJ2-7,.,14,TRBD2,TRBV2,TGTGCCAGCAGTGAAGCCTCGGGGGGGTCCGAGCAGTACTTC,CASSEASGGSEQYF
TRBJ2-5,.,13,TRBD1,TRBV12-3/TRBV12-4,TGTGCCAGCAGCGACAGGGGGTGGGAGACCCAGTACTTC,CASSDRGWETQYF
TRBJ2-5,.,17,TRBD2,TRBV10-3,TGTGCCATCAGTGAGTCACGGACTAGCGGGAGTGTGGAGACCCAGTACTTC,CAISESRTSGSVETQYF
TRBJ2-3,.,15,TRBD2,TRBV5-4,TGTGCCAGCAGCGGGGGGACTAGCGGGATAGATACGCAGTATTTT,CASSGGTSGIDTQYF